Sequencing of this T cell receptor beta chain was carried out in a study of blood T cell repertoires in COVID-19. CDR1 and CDR2 from the germline V gene are SGHVS and FQNEAQ. Trimming removed 0 bases from V and 3 bases from J, with 21 bases in between. The CDR3 runs to 18 residues. The repertoire was sequenced with immunoSEQ multiplex PCR; TCRdb's copy has only in-frame clones and lacks some. This repertoire shows about 85,000 clones, around 87% found once; its top ten account for 4.3%. This clonotype was sampled from a woman at least 80 years old with active or convalescent COVID-19. V usage is TRBV7-8 and J usage is TRBJ2-7, with D tentatively TRBD2 (6 bases). Sequences were obtained from peripheral blood. CDR3 loop: CASSLAPKLGSTYYEQYF. CDR3 DNA: TGTGCCAGCAGCTTAGCTCCGAAACTCGGGAGCACTTACTACGAGCAGTACTTC.